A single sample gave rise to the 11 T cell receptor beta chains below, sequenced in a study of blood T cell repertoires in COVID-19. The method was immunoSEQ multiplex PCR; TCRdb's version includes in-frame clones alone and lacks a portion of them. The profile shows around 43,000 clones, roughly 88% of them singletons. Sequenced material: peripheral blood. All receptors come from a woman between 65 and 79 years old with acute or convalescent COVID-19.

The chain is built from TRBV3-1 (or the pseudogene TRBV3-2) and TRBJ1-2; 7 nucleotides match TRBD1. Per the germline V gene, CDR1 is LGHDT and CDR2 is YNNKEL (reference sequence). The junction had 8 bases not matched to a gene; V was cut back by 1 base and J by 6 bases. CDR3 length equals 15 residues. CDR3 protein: CASSQGDRVFNGYTF. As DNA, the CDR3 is TGTGCCAGCAGCCAAGGTGACAGGGTATTCAATGGCTACACCTTC.

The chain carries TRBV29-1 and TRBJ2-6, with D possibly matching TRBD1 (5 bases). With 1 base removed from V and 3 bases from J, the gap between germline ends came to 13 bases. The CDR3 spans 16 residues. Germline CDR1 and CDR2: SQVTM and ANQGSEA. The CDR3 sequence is CSVEAQEFGGANVLTF. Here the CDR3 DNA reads TGCAGCGTTGAAGCACAGGAATTCGGTGGGGCCAACGTCCTGACTTTC.

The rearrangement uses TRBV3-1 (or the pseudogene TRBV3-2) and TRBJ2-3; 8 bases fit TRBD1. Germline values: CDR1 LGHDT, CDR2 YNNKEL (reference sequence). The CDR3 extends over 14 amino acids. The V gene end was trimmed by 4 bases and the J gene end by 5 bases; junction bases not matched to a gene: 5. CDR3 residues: CASSRVGQGDTQYF. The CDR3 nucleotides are TGTGCCAGCAGCCGCGTAGGACAGGGAGATACGCAGTATTTT.

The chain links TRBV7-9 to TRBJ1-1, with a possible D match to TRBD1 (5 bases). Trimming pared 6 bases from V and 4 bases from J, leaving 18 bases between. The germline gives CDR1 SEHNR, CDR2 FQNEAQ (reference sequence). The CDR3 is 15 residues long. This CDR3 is CASRTMTGGSTEAFF. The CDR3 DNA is TGTGCCAGCAGAACCATGACGGGGGGGAGCACTGAAGCTTTCTTT.

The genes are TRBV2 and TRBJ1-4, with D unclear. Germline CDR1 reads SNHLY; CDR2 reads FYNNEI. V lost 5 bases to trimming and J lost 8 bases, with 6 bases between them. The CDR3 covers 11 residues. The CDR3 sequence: CASSPQEKLFF. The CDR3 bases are TGTGCCAGCAGTCCCCAGGAAAAACTGTTTTTT. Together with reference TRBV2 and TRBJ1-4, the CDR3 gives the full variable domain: EPEVTQTPSHQVTQMGQEVILRCVPISNHLYFYWYRQILGQKVEFLVSFYNNEISEKSEIFDDQFSVERPDGSNFTLKIRSTKLEDSAMYFCASSPQEKLFFGSGTQLSVL.

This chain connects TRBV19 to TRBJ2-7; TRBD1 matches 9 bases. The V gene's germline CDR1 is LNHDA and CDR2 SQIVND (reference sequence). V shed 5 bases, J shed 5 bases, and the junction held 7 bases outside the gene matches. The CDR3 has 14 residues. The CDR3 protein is CASSSYRGLNEQYV. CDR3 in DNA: TGTGCCAGTAGTTCTTACAGGGGGCTAAACGAGCAGTACGTC.

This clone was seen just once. The CDR3 loop is CASSKWLGQGILQPQHF. Written as DNA, the CDR3 is TGTGCCAGCAGCAAATGGTTGGGACAGGGGATTCTTCAGCCCCAGCATTTT. The rearrangement uses TRBV21-1 and TRBJ1-5; the table's D gene call, TRBD1, was not cross checked with the DNA. TRBV21-1 is a pseudogene segment. CDR3 size: 17 residues.

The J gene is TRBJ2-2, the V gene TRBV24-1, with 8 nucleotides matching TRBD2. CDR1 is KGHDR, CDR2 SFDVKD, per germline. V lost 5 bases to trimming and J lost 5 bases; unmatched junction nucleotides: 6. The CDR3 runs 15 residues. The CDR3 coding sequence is TGTGCCACCAGTGCGGGAGGGCCTTATACCGGGGAGCTGTTTTTT. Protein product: CATSAGGPYTGELFF.

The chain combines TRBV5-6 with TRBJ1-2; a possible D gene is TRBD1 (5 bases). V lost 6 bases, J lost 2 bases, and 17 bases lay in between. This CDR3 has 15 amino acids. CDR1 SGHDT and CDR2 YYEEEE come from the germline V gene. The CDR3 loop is CASNPVGGLNYGYTF. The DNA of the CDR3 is TGTGCCAGCAACCCGGTCGGGGGTCTAAACTATGGCTACACCTTC.

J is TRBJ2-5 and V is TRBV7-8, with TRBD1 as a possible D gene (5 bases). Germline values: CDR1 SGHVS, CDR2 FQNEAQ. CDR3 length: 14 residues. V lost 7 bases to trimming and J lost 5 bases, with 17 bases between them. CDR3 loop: CASTPRGIGETQYF. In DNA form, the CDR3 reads TGTGCCAGCACCCCTAGGGGAATAGGGGAGACCCAGTACTTC. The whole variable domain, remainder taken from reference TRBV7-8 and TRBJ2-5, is GAGVSQSPRYKVAKRGQDVALRCDPISGHVSLFWYQQALGQGPEFLTYFQNEAQLDKSGLPSDRFFAERPEGSVSTLKIQRTQQEDSAVYLCASTPRGIGETQYFGPGTRLLVL.

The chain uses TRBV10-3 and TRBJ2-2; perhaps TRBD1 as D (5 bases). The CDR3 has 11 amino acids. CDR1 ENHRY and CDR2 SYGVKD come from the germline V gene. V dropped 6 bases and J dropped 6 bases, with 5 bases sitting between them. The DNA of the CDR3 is TGTGCCATCAGGGGGCCCGGGGAGCTGTTTTTT. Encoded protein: CAIRGPGELFF.